This TCR beta chain emerged from a study of T cells in tuberculosis (dated by TCRdb to between 2018 and 2020). General notes on the study: In the study, CD1B tetramers and high-throughput TCR immunosequencing were combined to characterize T cells specific for the mycobacterial lipid antigen glucose monomycolate (GMM). With ten people per group, a South African clinical cohort compared IGRA-negative adolescents, IGRA-positive adolescents with latent tuberculosis, and adults with active tuberculosis.

At study entry, adolescents were screened for latent tuberculosis infection using a tuberculin skin test and the QuantiFERON-TB GOLD In-Tube IGRA. Immunosequencing of unsorted cryopreserved PBMC covered, on average, about 100,000 T cells per clinical donor. Eleven high schools in the Worcester region of the Western Cape, South Africa, served as enrollment sites for adolescents aged 12 to 18 years. Ten or so M. tuberculosis-infected and ten uninfected adolescents were selected with matching for age and sex. For the adolescents, PBMC were isolated by density centrifugation from freshly drawn heparinized blood and then cryopreserved. TCR libraries were generated with the immunoSEQ multiplex PCR assay, using TCR-beta and/or TCR-alpha/delta assays for each sample. The amplified TCR libraries were sequenced on the Illumina high-throughput platform. The source study handled its data this way. Clustering and dimensionality reduction relied on pairwise TCRdist distances among GMM-specific receptors from T cells that were either sorted ex vivo or expanded in vitro. The score assigned to each clinical repertoire was mean NN-distance, meaning the average TCRdist to the nearest 10% of tetramer-positive reference sequences. GEM TCR motif frequency was calculated as the fraction of unique TCRs that matched known GEM sequences by V/J usage and CDR3 length. Active tuberculosis was classified by linear discriminant analysis with leave-one-out cross-validation, implemented in scikit-learn. Drawn from immuneACCESS, this table holds only the in-frame rearrangements with V and J called that TCRdb kept. Clones are partly lost; checked studies trace under half to an unresolved V gene and leave the rest unexplained. The V and J calls and clone size come from that table; D and trimming were worked out from the DNA. Present in this sample are tens of thousands of clones, roughly 90% of which were seen just once. 6.1% of the sample rests with the top ten.

What the work shows at the level of the full study, not this receptor alone: With the diverse GMM-specific repertoire as input, a classifier achieved around 90% accuracy (AUROC about 0.9), whereas GEM motif frequencies as input gave more than 55% accuracy. Clinical samples were selected based on the availability of cryopreserved specimens, with adults included as active tuberculosis cases and adolescents included as controls. Compared with IGRA-negative controls, TCR-alpha repertoires from active tuberculosis had smaller mean NN-distances to GMM-specific TCRs, which suggests clonal expansion of these TCRs. The smaller NN-distances were partly driven by shorter CDR3-alpha lengths in active tuberculosis patients, and the difference for TCR-beta did not reach statistical significance.

With regard to this clone: The antigen it recognizes is unknown. Per-base quality was not reported, and no clone a single base away is much larger than it.

Including the terminal cysteine and phenylalanine, the CDR3 comprises 16 residues. Only CDR3 DNA remains: 48 bases, in frame from the first base. In the germline V gene (reference sequence), CDR1 corresponds to LNHNV and CDR2 to YYDKDF. Deletion took 1 base off V and 10 bases off J, with a span of 22 bases between the germline ends. Sequencing input: PBMCs. Recombination joined TRBV15 with TRBJ1-2, with no reliable assignment of the D segment. This clonotype originated in a donor under 30 with latent tuberculosis or without tuberculosis infection. CDR3 region: CATSRGKAEGWVNYTF. Here is the DNA: TGTGCCACCAGCAGAGGGAAAGCTGAGGGTTGGGTGAACTACACCTTC.